Below, 2 T cell receptor beta chains from the same sample are listed, as sequenced in a study of blood T cells in healthy people across ages. With a J-beta primer mix and a sample-barcoded 5' primer, a second PCR ran about 6 to 11 cycles. TCRdb independently ran MiXCR on the 5' RACE reads; one entry per CDR3 protein. Of 910,000 or so distinct CDR3 sequences detected, roughly 47% appear once; the ten largest clones hold 20% to 25%. Sequenced: blood. The receptors derive from a woman in her sixties in good health.

This clonotype appeared a few times. This chain links TRBV25-1 with TRBJ2-5; no clear D gene. This CDR3 is built from 14 residues. V lost 2 bases to trimming and J lost 9 bases, with 16 bases between them. Germline V CDR1 and CDR2: MGHDK, SYGVNS. CDR3 bases: TGTGCCAGCAGTGAACATGACCGGCCCTTGGCCCAGTACTTC. Residues: CASSEHDRPLAQYF. Variable domain in full (rest from reference TRBV25-1 and TRBJ2-5): EADIYQTPRYLVIGTGKKITLECSQTMGHDKMYWYQQDPGMELHLIHYSYGVNSTEKGDLSSESTVSRIRTEHFPLTLESARPSHTSQYLCASSEHDRPLAQYFGPGTRLLVL.

The V and J genes are TRBV20-1 and TRBJ2-7; 8 nucleotides match TRBD2. V dropped 1 base and J dropped 0; count of bases not matched to a gene: 2. The CDR3 runs 14 residues. Germline-derived CDR1 and CDR2 are DFQATT and SNEGSKA (reference sequence). CDR3 coding DNA: TGCAGTGCTAGAGGGCGGGAGGTCTCCTACGAGCAGTACTTC. Translated: CSARGREVSYEQYF.